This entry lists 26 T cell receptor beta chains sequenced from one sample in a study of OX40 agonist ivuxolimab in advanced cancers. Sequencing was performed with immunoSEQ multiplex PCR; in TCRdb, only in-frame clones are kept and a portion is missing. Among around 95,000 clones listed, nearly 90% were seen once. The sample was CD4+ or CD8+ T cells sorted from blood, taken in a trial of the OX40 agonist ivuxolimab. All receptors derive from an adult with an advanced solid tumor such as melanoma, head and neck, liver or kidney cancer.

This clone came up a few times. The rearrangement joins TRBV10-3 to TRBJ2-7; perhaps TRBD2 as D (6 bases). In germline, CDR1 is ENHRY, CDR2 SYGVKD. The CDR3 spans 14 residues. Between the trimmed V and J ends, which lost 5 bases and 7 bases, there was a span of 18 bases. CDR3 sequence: CAISLGGATGEQYF. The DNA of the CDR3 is TGTGCCATCAGTTTAGGAGGGGCTACTGGGGAGCAGTACTTC.

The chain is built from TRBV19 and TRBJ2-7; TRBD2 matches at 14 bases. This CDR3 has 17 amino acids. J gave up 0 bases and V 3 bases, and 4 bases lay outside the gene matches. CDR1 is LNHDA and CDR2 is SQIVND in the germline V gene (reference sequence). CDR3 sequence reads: CASSMVGTSGSSYEQYF. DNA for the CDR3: TGTGCCAGTAGTATGGTTGGGACTAGCGGGAGCTCCTACGAGCAGTACTTC.

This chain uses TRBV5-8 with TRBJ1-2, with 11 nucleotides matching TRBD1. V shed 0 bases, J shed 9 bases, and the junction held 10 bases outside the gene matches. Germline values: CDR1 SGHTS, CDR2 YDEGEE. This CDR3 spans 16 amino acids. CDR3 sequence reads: CASSLGSRDRGSRYTF. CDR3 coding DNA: TGTGCCAGCAGCTTGGGATCTCGGGACAGGGGGTCGCGCTACACCTTC. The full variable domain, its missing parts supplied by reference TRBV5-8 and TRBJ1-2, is EAGVTQSPTHLIKTRGQQATLRCSPISGHTSVYWYQQALGLGLQFLLWYDEGEERNRGNFPPRFSGRQFPNYSSELNVNALELEDSALYLCASSLGSRDRGSRYTFGSGTRLTVV.

CDR3 region: CASSPERGVQETQYF. The CDR3 coding sequence is TGCGCCAGCAGCCCGGAACGGGGGGTTCAAGAGACCCAGTACTTC. The rearrangement joins TRBV5-1 to TRBJ2-5, with 7 bases aligning to TRBD2. J gave up 2 bases and V 4 bases, and 8 bases lay outside the gene matches. Germline V gives CDR1 SGHRS, CDR2 YFSETQ. The CDR3 has 15 residues.

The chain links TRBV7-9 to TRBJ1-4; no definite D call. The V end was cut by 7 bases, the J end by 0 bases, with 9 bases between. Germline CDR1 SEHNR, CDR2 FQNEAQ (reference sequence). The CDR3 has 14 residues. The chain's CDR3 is CASTRTTTNEKLFF. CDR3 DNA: TGTGCCAGCACCCGGACGACAACTAATGAAAAACTGTTTTTT.

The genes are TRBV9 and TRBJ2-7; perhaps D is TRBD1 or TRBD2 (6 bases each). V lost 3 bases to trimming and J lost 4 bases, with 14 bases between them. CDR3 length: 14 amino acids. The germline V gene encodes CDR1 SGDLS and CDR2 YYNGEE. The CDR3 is CASSGPTGAYEQYF. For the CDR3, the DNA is TGTGCCAGCAGCGGGCCGACGGGGGCTTACGAGCAGTACTTC.

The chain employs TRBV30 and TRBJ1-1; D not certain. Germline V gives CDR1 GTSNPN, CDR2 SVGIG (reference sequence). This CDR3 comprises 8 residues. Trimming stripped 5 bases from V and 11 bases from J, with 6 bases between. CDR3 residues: CAWGEAFF. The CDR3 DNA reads TGTGCCTGGGGGGAGGCTTTCTTT.

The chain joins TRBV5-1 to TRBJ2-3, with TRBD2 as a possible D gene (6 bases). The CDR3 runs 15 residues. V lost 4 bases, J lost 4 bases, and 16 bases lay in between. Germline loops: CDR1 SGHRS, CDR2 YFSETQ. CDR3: CASSPGVGTPDTQYF. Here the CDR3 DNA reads TGCGCCAGCAGCCCGGGAGTGGGAACCCCAGATACGCAGTATTTT.

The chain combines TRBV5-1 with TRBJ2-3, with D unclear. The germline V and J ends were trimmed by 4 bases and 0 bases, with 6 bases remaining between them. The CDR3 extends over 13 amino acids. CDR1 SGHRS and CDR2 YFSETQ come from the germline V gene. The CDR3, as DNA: TGCGCCAGCAGCCTAAAAAGCACAGATACGCAGTATTTT. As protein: CASSLKSTDTQYF.

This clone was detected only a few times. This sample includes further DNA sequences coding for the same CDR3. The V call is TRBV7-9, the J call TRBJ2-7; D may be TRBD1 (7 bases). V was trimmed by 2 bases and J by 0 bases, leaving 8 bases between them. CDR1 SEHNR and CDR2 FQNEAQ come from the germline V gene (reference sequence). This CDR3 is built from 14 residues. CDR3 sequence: CASSLQGGSYEQYF. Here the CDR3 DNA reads TGTGCCAGCAGCTTACAGGGGGGCTCCTACGAGCAGTACTTC.

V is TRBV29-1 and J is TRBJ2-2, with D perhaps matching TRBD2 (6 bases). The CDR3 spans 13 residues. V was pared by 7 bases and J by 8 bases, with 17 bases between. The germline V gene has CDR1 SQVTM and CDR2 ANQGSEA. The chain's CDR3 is CSGRKDGTGELFF. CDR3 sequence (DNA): TGCAGCGGACGCAAGGACGGGACTGGGGAGCTGTTTTTT.

Written as DNA, the CDR3 is TGTGCCAGCAGCCCGGGACAGGGGCTAGGCTACACCTTC. This gives the protein CASSPGQGLGYTF. The chain recombines TRBV6-6 with TRBJ1-2, with 10 bases identical to TRBD1. In germline, CDR1 is MNHNY, CDR2 SVGAGI (reference sequence). V shed 6 bases, J shed 8 bases, and the junction held 6 bases outside the gene matches. This CDR3 has 13 amino acids.

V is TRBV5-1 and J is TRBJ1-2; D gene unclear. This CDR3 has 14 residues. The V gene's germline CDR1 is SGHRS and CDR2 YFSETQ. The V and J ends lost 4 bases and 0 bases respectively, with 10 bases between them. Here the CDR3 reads CASSDGITNYGYTF. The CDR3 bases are TGCGCCAGCAGCGACGGAATAACTAACTATGGCTACACCTTC. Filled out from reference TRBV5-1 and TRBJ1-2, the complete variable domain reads KAGVTQTPRYLIKTRGQQVTLSCSPISGHRSVSWYQQTPGQGLQFLFEYFSETQRNKGNFPGRFSGRQFSNSRSEMNVSTLELGDSALYLCASSDGITNYGYTFGSGTRLTVV.

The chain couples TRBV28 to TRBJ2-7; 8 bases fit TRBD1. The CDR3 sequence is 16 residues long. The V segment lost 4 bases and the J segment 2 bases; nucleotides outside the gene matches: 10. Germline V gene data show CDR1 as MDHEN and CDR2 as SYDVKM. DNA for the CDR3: TGTGCCAGCAGTTCCCTGAGACAGGGGCGAACCTACGAGCAGTACTTC. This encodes CASSSLRQGRTYEQYF. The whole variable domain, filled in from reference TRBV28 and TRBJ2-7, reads DVKVTQSSRYLVKRTGEKVFLECVQDMDHENMFWYRQDPGLGLRLIYFSYDVKMKEKGDIPEGYSVSREKKERFSLILESASTNQTSMYLCASSSLRQGRTYEQYFGPGTRLTVT.

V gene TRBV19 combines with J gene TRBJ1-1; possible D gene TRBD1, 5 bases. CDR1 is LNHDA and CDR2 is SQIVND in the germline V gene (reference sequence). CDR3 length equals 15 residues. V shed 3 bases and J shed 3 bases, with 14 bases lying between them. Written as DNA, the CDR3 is TGTGCCAGTAGTATCGGTCCAGGGCCGGACACTGAAGCTTTCTTT. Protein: CASSIGPGPDTEAFF.

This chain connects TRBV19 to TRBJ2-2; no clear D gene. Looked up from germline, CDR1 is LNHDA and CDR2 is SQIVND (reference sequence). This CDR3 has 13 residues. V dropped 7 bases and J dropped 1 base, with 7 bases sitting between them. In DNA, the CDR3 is TGTGCCAGTATATTCCAGAACACCGGGGAGCTGTTTTTT. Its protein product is CASIFQNTGELFF.

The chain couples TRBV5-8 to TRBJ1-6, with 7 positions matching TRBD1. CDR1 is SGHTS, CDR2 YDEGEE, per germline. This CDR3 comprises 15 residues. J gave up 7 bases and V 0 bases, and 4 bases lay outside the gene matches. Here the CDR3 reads CASSLVRQGNSPLHF. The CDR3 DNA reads TGTGCCAGCAGCTTGGTGCGACAGGGAAATTCACCCCTCCACTTT.

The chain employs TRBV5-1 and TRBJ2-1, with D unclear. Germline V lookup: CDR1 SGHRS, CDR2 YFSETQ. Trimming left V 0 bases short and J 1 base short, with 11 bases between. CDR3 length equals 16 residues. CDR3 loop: CASSLVVGESYNEQFF. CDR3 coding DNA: TGCGCCAGCAGCTTGGTTGTTGGGGAATCCTACAATGAGCAGTTCTTC.

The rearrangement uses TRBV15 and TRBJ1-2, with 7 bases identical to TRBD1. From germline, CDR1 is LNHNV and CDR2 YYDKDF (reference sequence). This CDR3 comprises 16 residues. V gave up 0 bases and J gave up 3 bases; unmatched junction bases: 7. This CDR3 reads CATSREPGRGDYGYTF. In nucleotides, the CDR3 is TGTGCCACCAGCAGAGAACCAGGCAGGGGGGACTATGGCTACACCTTC. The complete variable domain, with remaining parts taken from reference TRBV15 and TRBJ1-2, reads DAMVIQNPRYQVTQFGKPVTLSCSQTLNHNVMYWYQQKSSQAPKLLFHYYDKDFNNEADTPDNFQSRRPNTSFCFLDIRSPGLGDTAMYLCATSREPGRGDYGYTFGSGTRLTVV.

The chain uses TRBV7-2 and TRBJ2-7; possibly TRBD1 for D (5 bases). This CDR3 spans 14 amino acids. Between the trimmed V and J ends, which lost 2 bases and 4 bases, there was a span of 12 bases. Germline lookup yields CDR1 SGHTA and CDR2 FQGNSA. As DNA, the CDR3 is TGTGCCAGCAGCTTACCCCTGGGGCTTTACGAGCAGTACTTC. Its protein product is CASSLPLGLYEQYF.

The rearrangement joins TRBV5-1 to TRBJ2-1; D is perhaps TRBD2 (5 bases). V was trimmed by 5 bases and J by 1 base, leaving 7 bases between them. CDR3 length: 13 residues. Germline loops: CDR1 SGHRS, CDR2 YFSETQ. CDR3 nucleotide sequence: TGCGCCAGCAGGAGCGGATCCTACAATGAGCAGTTCTTC. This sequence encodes CASRSGSYNEQFF.

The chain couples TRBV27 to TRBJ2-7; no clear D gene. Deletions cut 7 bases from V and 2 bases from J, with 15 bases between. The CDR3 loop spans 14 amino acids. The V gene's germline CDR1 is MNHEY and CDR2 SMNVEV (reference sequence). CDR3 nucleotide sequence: TGTGCCAGCACCACGAGTAGGGCCCCCTACGAGCAGTACTTC. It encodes CASTTSRAPYEQYF.

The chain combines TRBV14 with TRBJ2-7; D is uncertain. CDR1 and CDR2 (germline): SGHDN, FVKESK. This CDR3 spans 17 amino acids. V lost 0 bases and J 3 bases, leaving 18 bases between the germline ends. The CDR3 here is CASSQDSRSLLNYEQYF. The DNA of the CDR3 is TGTGCCAGCAGCCAAGATAGTAGGAGCCTATTAAACTACGAGCAGTACTTC.

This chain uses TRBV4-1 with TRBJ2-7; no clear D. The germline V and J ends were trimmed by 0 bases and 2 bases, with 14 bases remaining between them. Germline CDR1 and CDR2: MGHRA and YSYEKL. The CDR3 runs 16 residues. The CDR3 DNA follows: TGCGCCAGCAGCCAAGATCGGAGCAGGCCCCCCTACGAGCAGTACTTC. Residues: CASSQDRSRPPYEQYF.

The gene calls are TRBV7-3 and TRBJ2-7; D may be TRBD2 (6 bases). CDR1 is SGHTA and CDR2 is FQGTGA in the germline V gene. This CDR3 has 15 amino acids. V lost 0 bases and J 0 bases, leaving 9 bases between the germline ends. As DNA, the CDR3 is TGTGCCAGCAGCTTAACGGGAGGACCCTCCTACGAGCAGTACTTC. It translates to CASSLTGGPSYEQYF.

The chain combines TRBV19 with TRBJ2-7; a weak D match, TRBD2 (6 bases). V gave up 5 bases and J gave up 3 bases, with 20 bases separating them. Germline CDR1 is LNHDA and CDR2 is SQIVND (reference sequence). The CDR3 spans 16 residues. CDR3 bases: TGTGCCAGTAGTTCCTTATACCCGGGAGCTGGCTACGAGCAGTACTTC. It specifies CASSSLYPGAGYEQYF.